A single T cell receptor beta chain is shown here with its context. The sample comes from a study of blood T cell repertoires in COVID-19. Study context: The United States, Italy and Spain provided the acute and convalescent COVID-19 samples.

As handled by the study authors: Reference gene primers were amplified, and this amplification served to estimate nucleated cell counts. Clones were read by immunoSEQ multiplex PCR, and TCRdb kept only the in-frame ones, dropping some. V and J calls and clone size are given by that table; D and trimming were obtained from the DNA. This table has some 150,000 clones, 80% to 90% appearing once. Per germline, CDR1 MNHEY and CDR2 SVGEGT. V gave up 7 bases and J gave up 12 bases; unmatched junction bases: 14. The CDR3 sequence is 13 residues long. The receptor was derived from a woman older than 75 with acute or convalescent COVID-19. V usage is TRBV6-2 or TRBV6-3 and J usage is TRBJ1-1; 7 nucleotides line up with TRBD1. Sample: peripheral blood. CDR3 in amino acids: CASTPGQVVGPFF. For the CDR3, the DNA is TGTGCCAGCACCCCCGGACAGGTGGTGGGTCCTTTCTTT.